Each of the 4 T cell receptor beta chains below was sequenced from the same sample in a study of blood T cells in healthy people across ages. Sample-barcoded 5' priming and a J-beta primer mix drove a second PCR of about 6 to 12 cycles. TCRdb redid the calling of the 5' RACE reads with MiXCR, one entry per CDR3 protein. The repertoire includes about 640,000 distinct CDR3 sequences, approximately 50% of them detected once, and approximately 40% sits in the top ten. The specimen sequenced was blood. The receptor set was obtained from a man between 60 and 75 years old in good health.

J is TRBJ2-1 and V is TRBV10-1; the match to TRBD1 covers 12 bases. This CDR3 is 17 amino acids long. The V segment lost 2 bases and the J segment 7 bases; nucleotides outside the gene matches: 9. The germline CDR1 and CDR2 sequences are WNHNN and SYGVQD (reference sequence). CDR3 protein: CASSEMFGTGGENEQFF. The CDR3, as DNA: TGCGCCAGCAGTGAGATGTTTGGGACAGGGGGCGAAAATGAGCAGTTCTTC.

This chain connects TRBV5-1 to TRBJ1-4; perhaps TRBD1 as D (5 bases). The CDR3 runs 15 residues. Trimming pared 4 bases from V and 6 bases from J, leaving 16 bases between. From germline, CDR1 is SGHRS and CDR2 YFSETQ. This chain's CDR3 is CASSPDASGDEKLFF. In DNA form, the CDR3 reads TGCGCCAGCAGCCCGGACGCGTCGGGGGATGAAAAACTGTTTTTT.

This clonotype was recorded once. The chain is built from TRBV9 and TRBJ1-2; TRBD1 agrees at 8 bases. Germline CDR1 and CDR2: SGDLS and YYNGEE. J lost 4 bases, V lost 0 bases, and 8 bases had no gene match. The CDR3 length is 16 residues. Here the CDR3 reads CASSVGGAGGVYGYTF. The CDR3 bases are TGTGCCAGCAGCGTAGGAGGGGCAGGGGGCGTCTATGGCTACACCTTC.

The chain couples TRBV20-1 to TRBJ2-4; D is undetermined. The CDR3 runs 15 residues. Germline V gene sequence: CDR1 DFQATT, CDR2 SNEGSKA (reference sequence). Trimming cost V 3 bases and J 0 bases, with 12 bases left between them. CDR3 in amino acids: CSARFGSLAKNIQYF. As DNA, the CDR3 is TGCAGTGCTAGGTTTGGATCCTTAGCCAAAAACATTCAGTACTTC.